This TCR beta chain appears in the sequencing data of a study of Graves' ophthalmopathy and Graves' hyperthyroidism. Diagnoses were established from clinical symptoms, serum thyroxine, TRAb, thyroid ultrasound and orbital computed tomography. As regards this clonotype: A read error may produce the germline difference seen at one junction end.

The germline gives CDR1 SGHRS, CDR2 YFSETQ. The CDR3 spans 15 residues. Amplification of TCR beta CDR3 regions used RNA transcripts. The authors performed first-round RT-PCR with HTBI primers and then a second-round multiplex PCR. TCRdb re-called the multiplex PCR reads with MiXCR, one entry per CDR3 protein. The table includes 1 million to 1.3 million distinct CDR3 sequences, roughly two fifths detected once. This TCR derives from an adult man with Graves' hyperthyroidism. Sample: peripheral blood or thyroid tissue (not recorded which). This chain joins TRBV5-1 and TRBJ2-7, with D unresolved. As DNA, the CDR3 is TGCGCCAGCAGCCTCTGGACCCCGAACTCCTACAAGCAGTACTTC. It translates to CASSLWTPNSYKQYF.